This T cell receptor (beta chain) was retrieved from a study of metastatic and nonmetastatic thyroid tumors. On the study more broadly: Comparative analysis of repertoires was undertaken across blood and tumor or nodule tissue obtained from malignant and benign thyroid patients.

There were no patients who had received any treatment before thyroid surgery. Authors' processing steps: Researchers built a distant-metastasis classifier for papillary thyroid cancer that drew on CDR3 differences across clinicopathological groups. From the PCR reads, TCRdb re-called clones with MiXCR. The V and J calls reflect TCRdb's pipeline rather than the authors' work. The sample records 15,000 to 20,000 clones, about 35% being singletons. Sample: tumor tissue. The clonotype originates from a male donor with papillary thyroid cancer or a benign thyroid nodule (not recorded which). Some clones in this sample may be carry-over from other donors' samples.

As DNA, the CDR3 is TGCAGTGCACGGACAGGGGAACAGCCCCAGCATTTT. Encoded protein: CSARTGEQPQHF. The V gene is TRBV20-1, the J gene TRBJ1-5, with 9 bases identical to TRBD1. The junction had 4 bases not matched to a gene; V was cut back by 6 bases and J by 7 bases. CDR1 is DFQATT, CDR2 SNEGSKA, per germline (reference sequence). The CDR3 length is 12 residues.